The present T cell receptor beta chain was sequenced within a study of cytomegalovirus exposure and HLA in healthy donors. For the study at large: Early released data comprised some 91 million unique TCRs from HLA-typed donors. Overall study findings and caveats: In vitro assays verified that three CMV-associated chains recognized CMV antigens specifically.

In the PCR, 60 Vbeta and 13 Jbeta primers were used. TCRdb's copy holds only in-frame clones and misses some; the assay was immunoSEQ multiplex PCR. The data show just over 150,000 clones, and the top ten clones hold roughly 1.3%. Trimming pared 2 bases from V and 7 bases from J, leaving 10 bases between. The CDR3 extends over 13 amino acids. Germline V gene sequence: CDR1 SGHKS, CDR2 YYEKEE (reference sequence). As concerns this clone: Its antigen is not known.

Sequenced: PBMCs. This receptor was obtained from a woman aged 55-75 years in good health and CMV-seronegative. The chain uses TRBV5-5 and TRBJ1-5; no firm D call. The CDR3 region has the DNA TGTGCCAGCAGCTTTCAGGAGGGACAGCCCCAGCATTTT. This translates into CASSFQEGQPQHF.